This T cell receptor beta chain was sequenced for a study of early stage breast cancer tumors. This CDR3 comprises 17 residues. Libraries were prepared by immunoSEQ multiplex PCR; TCRdb keeps only in-frame clonotypes and omits some of them. The top ten clones hold around 4.6% of a sample with 30,000 to 35,000 clones, 70% to 75% of them seen once. This chain connects TRBV21-1 to TRBJ2-6. TRBV21-1 is annotated as a pseudogene. Input material: blood. The clonotype comes from a person in their 40s with breast cancer. The CDR3 nucleotides read TGTGCCAGCAGCAAGGGACCCGGATTCTCTGGGGCCAACGTCCTGACTTTC. It specifies CASSKGPGFSGANVLTF.